This is a list of T cell receptor beta chains from one sample in a study of breast tumors, draining lymph nodes, adjacent tissues. TCRdb reprocessed the multiplex PCR reads with MiXCR, giving one entry per CDR3 protein. The sample includes fewer than 20,000 distinct CDR3 sequences, about 45% of them seen just once. Sample: tumor-adjacent breast tissue. These receptors all come from a female donor with breast cancer. Some clones in this sample may be carry-over from other donors' samples. Both conserved end residues are part of each CDR3. Fields, in order: V gene, clone size, D gene, J gene, CDR3 DNA, CDR3 protein. D genes are given only for firm matches. The size entry is marked missing in some rows and otherwise reads once, few, many or a size class.

>TRBV20-1|medium-sized|-|TRBJ2-6
TGCAGTGCTTACATCACCAGCTCTGGGGCCAACGTCCTGACTTTC
CSAYITSSGANVLTF
>TRBV9|-|-|TRBJ2-3
TGTGCCAGCAGCGTAGCGTCGGGGTTAGTAGATACGCAGTATTTT
CASSVASGLVDTQYF
>TRBV19|-|TRBD2|TRBJ2-7
TGTGCCAGTAGTATACTCTGGCTAGCGGGGGGCTTAATCTACGAGCAGTACTTC
CASSILWLAGGLIYEQYF
>TRBV3-1|many|-|TRBJ2-3
TGTGCCAGCAGTCCGGGAGCCACCGCAGATACGCAGTATTTT
CASSPGATADTQYF
>TRBV9|few|-|TRBJ2-1
TGTGCCAGCAGCCCACAGGGAAACACCTACAATGAGCAGTTCTTC
CASSPQGNTYNEQFF
>TRBV20-1|few|-|TRBJ1-6
TGCAGTGCTAGAGATCAACAGAAGAGCTCCTATAATTCACCCCTCCACTTT
CSARDQQKSSYNSPLHF
>TRBV4-1|-|-|TRBJ2-1
TGCGCCAGCAGCCGTAGCCTTTCCCCGTCCTCCTACAATGAGCAGTTCTTC
CASSRSLSPSSYNEQFF
>TRBV6-2/TRBV6-3|-|TRBD2|TRBJ2-7
TGTGCCAGAATTTATGGGGGGCTAGCGGGAGGTAACGAGCAGTACTTC
CARIYGGLAGGNEQYF
>TRBV6-6|-|TRBD2|TRBJ2-7
TGTGCCAGCACCGATAGCGGGAGGAAAAACTACGAGCAGTACTTC
CASTDSGRKNYEQYF
>TRBV7-6|many|TRBD2|TRBJ2-2
TGTGCCAGTCATTCGGTAGCGGGGGGCCAAAACACCGGGGAGCTGTTTTTT
CASHSVAGGQNTGELFF
>TRBV20-1|-|TRBD1|TRBJ2-7
TGCAGTGCTTGGGACAGGGGCCACGAGCAGTACTTC
CSAWDRGHEQYF
>TRBV20-1|medium-sized|TRBD1|TRBJ1-2
TGCAGTGCCCTCGGGGACAGGAACTATGGCTACACCTTC
CSALGDRNYGYTF
>TRBV20-1|-|-|TRBJ2-7
TGCAGTGCTAGTGAGGGGCACGAGCAGTACTTC
CSASEGHEQYF
>TRBV10-3|-|-|TRBJ1-6
TGTGCTATCAGGGATGCTCTCTCCTATAGTTCACCCCTCCACTTT
CAIRDALSYSSPLHF
>TRBV20-1|-|TRBD2|TRBJ2-1
TGCAGTGCTTCCCCTTGGGGAGCGGGAGCTGTTAATGAGCAGTTCTTC
CSASPWGAGAVNEQFF
>TRBV7-2|medium-sized|-|TRBJ2-5
TGTGCCAGCAGCTTACTTGCTAGCGTGGAGACCCAGTACTTC
CASSLLASVETQYF
>TRBV30|many|-|TRBJ1-3
TGTGCCTGGACCCAGGGGAGCTCTGGAAACACCATATATTTT
CAWTQGSSGNTIYF
>TRBV6-1|many|-|TRBJ2-2
TGTGCCAGCAGTGGAACGGGACAAACCGGGGAGCTGTTTTTT
CASSGTGQTGELFF
>TRBV5-4|once|-|TRBJ1-4
TGTGCCAGCAGCCGGATGGGCGACGGGGAAAAACCGTTTTTT
CASSRMGDGEKPFF
>TRBV5-4|medium-sized|-|TRBJ2-7
TGTGCCAGCAGCCGGGGTCTTGACTACGAGCAGTACTTC
CASSRGLDYEQYF
>TRBV5-4|-|TRBD1|TRBJ1-2
TGTGCCAGCAGCCCGGGGACAGCCGGGCCCTTTGGCTACACCTTC
CASSPGTAGPFGYTF
>TRBV19|once|-|TRBJ2-4
TGTGCCAGTAGTATGTTAGGGTCAGGGGCTAAAAACATTCAGTACTTC
CASSMLGSGAKNIQYF
>TRBV5-5|medium-sized|TRBD1|TRBJ1-6
TGTGCCAGCAGCACCCAGGACAGGGGGAGCTCCTATAATTCACCCCTCCACTTT
CASSTQDRGSSYNSPLHF
>TRBV6-2/TRBV6-3|-|-|TRBJ2-7
TGTGCCAGCAGTCACCGGGACGGCTCCTACGAGCAGTACTTC
CASSHRDGSYEQYF
>TRBV12-3/TRBV12-4|-|TRBD1|TRBJ1-2
TGTGCCAGCAGGGGCGGACAGGGGAAATACACCTTC
CASRGGQGKYTF
>TRBV20-1|-|TRBD1|TRBJ1-2
TGCAGTGCTAGGGATACTCCGGGACAGGCGGCTCCTCTAGGCTACATCTTC
CSARDTPGQAAPLGYIF
>TRBV10-2|-|TRBD2|TRBJ2-7
TGCGCCAGCGGTGGGCTTGGGACCAGCGGGAGGGCTGCATACTACGAGCAGTACTTC
CASGGLGTSGRAAYYEQYF
>TRBV28|-|TRBD2|TRBJ2-3
TGTGCCAGCAGCCCTCCGGGGGGGTATGATACGCAGTATTTT
CASSPPGGYDTQYF
>TRBV20-1|-|TRBD1|TRBJ1-5
TGCAGTGCCAGAAGGACAGGGGGGGATCAGCCCCAGCATTTT
CSARRTGGDQPQHF
>TRBV5-1|many|-|TRBJ2-3
TGCGCCAGCAGCTTGGATGGGGGGGGCCTTCTAGATACGCAGTATTTT
CASSLDGGGLLDTQYF
>TRBV5-5|many|TRBD1|TRBJ2-3
TGTGCCAGCAGCTTGCGAGGGGGCGAAGATACGCAGTATTTT
CASSLRGGEDTQYF
>TRBV7-9|-|TRBD1|TRBJ1-2
TGTGCCAGCAGCGTAAGTGCGGGACAGCCACAAGGCTACACCTTC
CASSVSAGQPQGYTF
>TRBV19|medium-sized|-|TRBJ1-2
TGTGCCAGTAGTATAGAGGGCGAACACTATGGCTACACCTTC
CASSIEGEHYGYTF
>TRBV6-5|few|-|TRBJ1-1
TGTGCCAGCAGTTACTCTGGGGGCCGAACTGAAGCTTTCTTT
CASSYSGGRTEAFF
>TRBV29-1|medium-sized|TRBD2|TRBJ2-1
TGCAGCGTTGAACAGGGACTAGCGGGAGTTGATGAGCAGTTCTTC
CSVEQGLAGVDEQFF
>TRBV27|few|-|TRBJ1-1
TGTGCCAGCACCCGCGCACGGGGGGCTGGGAGAGCTTTCTTT
CASTRARGAGRAFF
>TRBV9|-|-|TRBJ2-7
TGTGCCAGCAGCTTCGCACGCGGGGCCTACGAGCAGTACTTC
CASSFARGAYEQYF
>TRBV12-5|-|-|TRBJ1-2
TGTGCTAGTGGTTTGGGGCTAGGCTACACCTTC
CASGLGLGYTF
>TRBV12-3/TRBV12-4|-|-|TRBJ1-5
TGTGCCAGCAGTTTAGCGTTGGGCAATCAGCCCCAGCATTTT
CASSLALGNQPQHF
>TRBV7-3|-|TRBD1|TRBJ2-6
TGTGCCAGCAGCGGGGACAGCTCTGGGGCCAACGTCCTGACTTTC
CASSGDSSGANVLTF
>TRBV19|many|-|TRBJ2-5
TGTGCCAGTAGGACCTCTTCGGCGGCAGAGACCCAGTACTTC
CASRTSSAAETQYF
>TRBV4-2|many|-|TRBJ2-3
TGTGCCAGCACAAGGGATGGATCTAGCACAGATACGCAGTATTTT
CASTRDGSSTDTQYF
>TRBV7-2|-|TRBD2|TRBJ2-1
TGTGCCAGCAGCTCGGGACTAGCGGGAGTGAATGAGCAGTTCTTC
CASSSGLAGVNEQFF
>TRBV4-1|medium-sized|-|TRBJ1-4
TGCGCCAGCAGCCAAACCGGACAGCCGGAGAATGAAAAACTGTTTTTT
CASSQTGQPENEKLFF
>TRBV5-1|-|TRBD2|TRBJ2-3
TGCGCCAGCAGCTTGGGAGCTAGCGGAGCCACAGATACGCAGTATTTT
CASSLGASGATDTQYF
>TRBV20-1|-|-|TRBJ2-5
TGCAGTGCTCTATATGGTCAGGAGACCCAGTACTTC
CSALYGQETQYF
>TRBV5-1|-|-|TRBJ1-4
TGCGCCAGCAGCTTGAGTAGGGGGGGGGTGGATGAAAAACTGCTTTTT
CASSLSRGGVDEKLLF
>TRBV15|many|-|TRBJ2-3
TGTGCCACCAGCAGAGATCGGGGAGATACGCAGTATTTT
CATSRDRGDTQYF
>TRBV20-1|-|-|TRBJ1-2
TGCAGTGCTAGAGATAACGATCGCTACACCTTC
CSARDNDRYTF
>TRBV2|medium-sized|-|TRBJ1-5
TGTGCCAGCAGTGAGGGGCTGGGGAATCAGCCCCAGCATTTT
CASSEGLGNQPQHF
>TRBV5-1|-|-|TRBJ2-3
TGCGCCAGCTTCTCAGGGGTTAGCACAGATACGCAGTATTTT
CASFSGVSTDTQYF
>TRBV6-1|-|TRBD1|TRBJ1-2
TGTGCCAGCTCGGGACAGTTCTATGACCACACCTTC
CASSGQFYDHTF
>TRBV20-1|once|TRBD2|TRBJ2-3
TGCAGTGCAAGTCAGCGGGAGGGCCCCACAGATACGCAGTATTTT
CSASQREGPTDTQYF
>TRBV6-6|-|-|TRBJ1-5
TGTGCCAGCAGTTACTTGGGTTGGAGAGATAGCAATCAGCCCCAGCATTTT
CASSYLGWRDSNQPQHF
>TRBV29-1|-|TRBD2|TRBJ2-1
TGCAGCGTTGGTCCTAGCGGGGGCAATGAGCAGTTCTTC
CSVGPSGGNEQFF